This TCR beta chain was sequenced during a study of Siglec-9 on CD8 T cells in melanoma. Study observations and caveats: An effector memory CD8+ subset marked by Siglec-9 reportedly appeared to gather in melanoma.

V lost 3 bases and J lost 6; bases outside the gene matches: 16. The CDR3 runs 17 residues. From germline, CDR1 is MNHEY and CDR2 SMNVEV (reference sequence). Sequenced by immunoSEQ multiplex PCR; TCRdb stores in-frame clones only, minus some. The table lists around 39,000 clones, about 80% of them singletons. Comment on this clone: Its cognate antigen is unknown.

Input material: Siglec-9- CD8+ T cells sorted from blood. This chain joins TRBV27 and TRBJ1-1; the match to TRBD1 covers 7 bases. The clonotype originates from a human donor in good health. The CDR3 sequence: CASSLLPGQYLGAEAFF. CDR3 nucleotide sequence: TGTGCCAGCAGTTTGTTACCGGGACAGTACCTTGGAGCTGAAGCTTTCTTT.